One and the same sample provided the 6 T cell receptor beta chains below, sequenced in a study of Graves' ophthalmopathy and Graves' hyperthyroidism. Using RNA transcripts, the TCR beta CDR3 regions were amplified. An opening RT-PCR round employed HTBI primers and preceded a second-round multiplex PCR. MiXCR, run by TCRdb on the multiplex PCR reads, gives a single entry per CDR3 protein. The repertoire holds fewer than 600,000 distinct CDR3 sequences, around 14% seen once, with over 7.5% in the top ten. The sequenced material came from blood. The receptors here all came from a woman aged 30 to 39 with Graves' ophthalmopathy.

This clonotype came up many times. V and J are TRBV6-1 and TRBJ1-1, with D maybe TRBD1 (5 bases). From germline, CDR1 is MNHNS and CDR2 SASEGT. The CDR3 is 14 amino acids. Trimming took off 10 bases at V and 3 bases at J, with 18 bases between the two ends. The CDR3 here is CAIQGAGRDTEAFF. In DNA, the CDR3 is TGTGCCATTCAAGGAGCAGGGCGAGACACTGAAGCTTTCTTT.

The rearrangement joins TRBV20-1 to TRBJ2-5; 9 positions agree with TRBD2. V was pared by 4 bases and J by 4 bases, with 13 bases of the junction left unmatched. Germline CDR1 DFQATT, CDR2 SNEGSKA (reference sequence). CDR3 length equals 16 residues. The chain's CDR3 is CSAIRLTSGGTETQYF. In DNA form, the CDR3 reads TGCAGTGCTATTAGGTTGACTAGCGGAGGGACAGAGACCCAGTACTTC.

With respect to this clonotype: Since a much larger clone is just one base distant, this may be a read error. The CDR3 end shows no conserved phenylalanine or tryptophan, and so a read error is likely. The rearrangement joins TRBV7-8 to TRBJ2-2, with no clear D. The length of the CDR3 is 14 residues. V was pared by 5 bases and J by 3 bases, with 10 bases between. Germline V gene sequence: CDR1 SGHVS, CDR2 FQNEAQ. The CDR3 coding sequence is TGTGCCAGCAGCCCCCGGGTGGACACCGGGGAGCTGTTTTTG. Its protein product is CASSPRVDTGELFL.

This clonotype was observed at least ten times. The rearrangement links TRBV4-2 to TRBJ2-5, with 7 positions matching TRBD2. The CDR3 consists of 14 residues. Trimming at V came to 1 base and at J to 3 bases, leaving 2 bases not matched to a gene. Germline CDR1 is LGHNA and CDR2 is YNFKEQ. Here the CDR3 reads CASSQGTRKETQYF. CDR3 bases: TGTGCCAGCAGCCAAGGGACTAGGAAAGAGACCCAGTACTTC.

This clonotype has at least ten counts. V and J are TRBV6-9 and TRBJ1-3; D gene ambiguous. The germline V and J ends were trimmed by 2 bases and 0 bases, with 14 bases remaining between them. The CDR3 contains 17 residues. Germline V gene lookup returns CDR1 MNHGY and CDR2 SVAAGI. CDR3 sequence reads: CASSYRCWADSGNTIYF. CDR3 nucleotide sequence: TGTGCCAGCAGTTATAGGTGTTGGGCAGACTCTGGAAACACCATATATTTT.

As for this clonotype: The junction does not match germline at one end; this may be a read error. The V call is TRBV12-5, the J call TRBJ2-7; 7 positions match TRBD1. CDR1 is LGHNT and CDR2 is FRNRAP in the germline V gene. This CDR3 spans 13 amino acids. The CDR3 loop is CASALTGCHKQYF. The CDR3 bases are TGTGCTAGTGCTTTGACAGGGTGCCACAAGCAGTACTTC.